A single T cell receptor (beta chain) is shown here with its context. Other DNA sequences from this sample encode an identical CDR3 as well. Sequencing was performed with immunoSEQ multiplex PCR; in TCRdb, only in-frame clones are kept and a portion is missing. The sample carries around 9,700 clones, around 70% recorded once. The data were taken from a study of T cells after somatic rescue of genetic block. Per the germline V gene, CDR1 is SGDLS and CDR2 is YYNGEE. Trimming cost V 0 bases and J 7 bases, with 17 bases left between them. The CDR3 length is 15 residues. The chain combines TRBV9 with TRBJ2-7; D is perhaps TRBD2 (6 bases). The specimen was peripheral blood mononuclear cells (PBMCs). The clonotype comes from a boy aged 5-17 years. The DNA for the CDR3 is TGTGCCAGCAGCGTAGAGGAGGGCCTAAGGAGTGAGCAGTACTTC. Protein product: CASSVEEGLRSEQYF.